The clone carrying this TCR beta chain was observed a few times. The antigen remains undetermined. The V and J ends lost 4 bases and 6 bases respectively, with 10 bases between them. CDR3 length: 12 amino acids. Germline lookup yields CDR1 SGHNT and CDR2 YYREEE (reference sequence). These data originate in a study of liver allograft versus peripheral blood T cells. Study information: Repertoires of T cell receptors in transplanted livers were compared with recipients' peripheral blood repertoires. Regarding the study as a whole: Reported data describe T cell receptor repertoires within liver allografts as differing from those in peripheral blood.

TCRdb ran MiXCR on the reads and lists one entry per CDR3 protein. The sample gives 9,000 to 10,000 distinct CDR3 sequences, approximately 18% of which show up once; 1% to 1.5% is in the top ten. This chain uses TRBV5-4 with TRBJ1-2, with D hard to call. The sequence came from a human patient who had a liver transplant. Among the T cells, some may be from the graft donor. The CDR3 protein is CASSPDENGYTF. The CDR3 region has the DNA TGTGCCAGCAGCCCCGATGAAAATGGCTACACCTTC.